What follows is one TCR beta chain and its context. Its antigen has not been determined. No much larger clonotype is one base removed from it; base qualities were not supplied. The CDR3 holds 16 amino acids from the cysteine to the phenylalanine. Only the CDR3 portion is preserved as DNA: 48 bases, with reading frame beginning at the first base. The junction shows trimming of 3 bases on V and 4 bases on J, and the gene matches do not reach 11 bases of it. In the germline V gene (reference sequence), CDR1 corresponds to SGHNT and CDR2 to YYREEE. Library prep was done by the immunoSEQ multiplex PCR assay. The multiplex PCR relied on a mix of 60 forward primers for TCR Vbeta segments and 13 reverse primers for TCR Jbeta segments. The CDR3 region of rearranged TCR beta genes was amplified from genomic DNA with a multiplex PCR assay. Amplified TCR beta libraries were sequenced as 87-base-pair reads on the Illumina HiSeq System. On the study's bioinformatics: A later analysis tallied around 82 million unique TCR beta chains across the approximately 670 repertoires, and some 12 million of those chains were shared by two or more donors. A nearest-neighbor algorithm error-corrected the raw reads and collapsed the reads into unique sequences, merging closely related sequences to remove PCR and sequencing errors. CDR3 sequences were aligned to IMGT reference sequences to assign V, D and J gene segments. For a sequence to be retained, at least a six-nucleotide match to both a V gene segment and a J gene segment was required. Rearrangements were called productive when the CDR3 lacked stop codons and stayed in frame with V and J; all others were non-productive. Following IMGT convention, CDR3 was defined as the stretch from the second conserved V-encoded cysteine to the conserved J-encoded phenylalanine. In an earlier analysis of just under 600 of the donors, sequences lacking an unambiguous match to a single V gene segment were excluded. In an earlier analysis of some 590 of the donors, a V segment was called functional when productive rearrangements were above 56.7%, and segregating when the standard deviation between donors exceeded 5%. A statistical classification framework was developed to diagnose cytomegalovirus status using the catalog of TCR beta chain sequences. A later analysis assigned V and J genes by comparing TCR nucleotide sequences with IMGT/GENE-DB human TR gene sequences. In a later analysis, CDR3 sequences and most-parsimonious VDJ recombination scenarios were assigned using the TCRdist pipeline. In a later analysis, each TCR beta chain was defined by its CDR3 amino acid sequence together with its V-gene family, and reads lacking a unique V-gene family were excluded. To address suspected cross-contamination and a sequencing artifact, a later analysis removed 592 highly shared, low-generation-probability nucleotide sequences. A later analysis calculated a clonal expansion index for each public chain from normalized within-repertoire ranks of inferred template counts. In a later analysis, generation probabilities were computed using a VDJ recombination model fitted to out-of-frame rearrangements, and the results were checked against IGoR. Hypergeometric tests were used in a later analysis to score TCR-TCR, TCR-HLA and TCR-CMV co-occurrence, with a repertoire-size bias correction applied to the TCR pairs. False discovery rates were estimated in a later analysis by permuting HLA or CMV assignments 20 times. A later analysis grouped co-occurring TCRs with DBSCAN, adding TCRdist sequence similarity when clustering within HLA-allele-positive subsets. For co-occurrence clustering, repertoires with fewer than 30,000 or more than 120,000 public chains were excluded, along with roughly five repertoires with anomalous nucleotide sharing. TCRdb re-hosts the immuneACCESS table, in-frame sequences only. Its copies lack some clones; in the studies checked, an unresolved V gene accounts for under half of them, and the cause for the rest is not known. That table furnishes V, J and clone size, whereas the DNA furnished D and trimming. This sample gives approximately 44,000 clones in total; 50% to 75% of them show up just once. The ten largest clones take up roughly 8.9% of the sample.

This specimen comes from a study of cytomegalovirus exposure and HLA in healthy donors listed by TCRdb under 2017. About the study as a whole: An earlier analysis of several hundred of the donors reported about 280 Gb of sequence data and around 120 million unique TCR beta sequences obtained from approximately 180 million T cells. In an earlier analysis of about 590 of the donors, high-throughput TCR beta sequencing was used to judge whether each TCR beta V gene segment behaved as functional or pseudogenic. The study combined high-throughput TCR immunosequencing, statistical association of individual TCRs with disease status, and machine learning to predict cytomegalovirus infection status. Alongside the repertoire data, information on donor age, sex, ethnicity and CMV serostatus was compiled. Among the roughly 400 genotyped donors, approximately 82% belonged to the genetic ancestry cluster associated with self-reported Caucasian donors. Across approximately 400 genotyped donors of the cohort, an average of about 240,000 unique TCR beta nucleotide sequences per donor were sequenced, and 15% to 20% of those sequences were non-productive. Rather than drawing on any new phenotypic data, the later analysis identified candidate immune exposures from TCR beta sequences and the way those sequences occurred across donors. A later analysis re-examined previously published TCR beta repertoires from about 700 donors and added high-resolution HLA genotyping to investigate patterns of TCR occurrence. Roughly 300 gigabases of sequencing data and approximately 91 million unique TCR sequences made up an early release that covered 500 to 700 HLA-typed donors. The aim of the study was to test whether cataloging public T cell receptors could identify signatures of past pathogen exposure. Roughly 5 DR-DQ haplotypes were handled as single units for association and clustering, since linkage in the cohort was strong. The study profiled the T cell repertoires of hundreds of subjects by immunosequencing and related them to cytomegalovirus serostatus. A separate validation cohort of some 130 different subjects was used in addition to the approximately 640-subject first cohort. A later genetic analysis used genome-wide SNP genotypes for about 60% of the roughly 700 donors, treating that subset as a discovery cohort. Typing coverage differed by locus: A, B, C, DRB1 and DQB1 were typed in roughly 629-630 donors, DQA1 in 522, DPA1 in around 580, and DPB1 in about 450. Every repertoire in the discovery cohort had been generated on one and the same sequencing platform. Class I and class II HLA loci were covered by the typing at four-digit resolution. Overall study outcomes, separate from this receptor: Some IMGT-functional V segments, including TRBV6-2 and TRBV6-3, could not be told apart with the 87-base-pair reads, so those segments were excluded. Some 16 rarely observed V segments, including chromosome 9 orphons, were excluded from the earlier analysis of approximately 500 of the donors because counts were too low. The classifier was reported to diagnose cytomegalovirus status with high specificity and sensitivity in both the original cohort and the validation cohort. A total of fewer than 200 TCR beta chains were listed by the study as associated with cytomegalovirus. Strong co-occurrence of HLA alleles, especially DR and DQ, made assigning TCR associations to individual alleles difficult. At a false discovery rate of 0.05, a later analysis linked 15,000 to 20,000 TCR beta sequences to specific HLA alleles. HLA typing was unavailable for some donors at each locus, so association tests used only the typed subset. A further reported finding was that TCR beta sequences accurately predicted the HLA-A and HLA-B alleles for most subjects in the first cohort. A later analysis found that HLA-associated TCR beta chains were more clonally expanded and had lower generation probabilities than equally common non-associated chains. Presence/absence analyses assumed roughly uniform sequencing depth across donors, an assumption that may not hold. A later analysis reported that several top co-occurrence clusters appeared linked to parvovirus B19, influenza, CMV and Epstein-Barr virus. It was suggested by the authors that the approach could potentially be generalized to other disease states and immunological phenotypes. An association between a missense DCLRE1C variant and V-gene and J-gene trimming of TCR beta chains was found in a later genetic analysis and replicated in an independent cohort. Broadly in line with IMGT annotations, most TCR beta V segments showed up in productive rearrangements about 87% or about 30% of the time in an earlier analysis of 587 of the donors. In a later analysis, TCR association rates were found to vary across HLA loci, with the most associated TCRs seen for DRB1 alleles and the fewest for HLA-C alleles. Most TCR sequences were seen in very few donors, while some public TCRs were found in many individuals. According to a later genetic analysis, donors in an Asian-associated ancestry cluster had fewer N-insertions in productive TCRs than the approximately 700-donor mean. A cluster of highly shared sequence variants was judged likely to represent a technical artifact of the sequencing pipeline. For the cohort, immune exposure information was limited to CMV serostatus. In this cohort, only TCR beta chains were sequenced, and detectable features were limited by the absence of alpha or paired-chain data. In a later analysis, most CMV-associated TCR beta chains were found to appear HLA-restricted, with HLA associations seemingly driven largely by CMV exposure. Linkage disequilibrium might explain the correlated functional status among segregating V segments, but an unknown experimental factor could not be excluded. A few of the identified cytomegalovirus-associated TCR beta chains were confirmed in vitro to be specific for cytomegalovirus antigens.

The cohort consisted of approximately 690 healthy bone marrow donors. At the time of sampling, all cohort members were nominally healthy, though unrecorded immune exposures were likely present. Of the 600 or so cohort members, roughly 290 had a positive CMV serostatus and approximately 400 had a negative one, while no CMV serostatus was recorded for the donor. A peripheral blood sample was provided by each donor, and peripheral blood mononuclear cells were used for TCR beta sequencing. Genomic DNA was extracted from the blood cell samples with the Qiagen DNeasy Blood Extraction Kit. The sequence links TRBV5-4 to TRBJ1-1, and 8 junctional nucleotides match TRBD1. The origin of this receptor is a human donor in good health. The sample was PBMCs. The CDR3 region: CASSSKQGGLGTEAFF. The DNA reads as follows: TGTGCCAGCAGCTCAAAACAGGGGGGTCTGGGCACTGAAGCTTTCTTT.